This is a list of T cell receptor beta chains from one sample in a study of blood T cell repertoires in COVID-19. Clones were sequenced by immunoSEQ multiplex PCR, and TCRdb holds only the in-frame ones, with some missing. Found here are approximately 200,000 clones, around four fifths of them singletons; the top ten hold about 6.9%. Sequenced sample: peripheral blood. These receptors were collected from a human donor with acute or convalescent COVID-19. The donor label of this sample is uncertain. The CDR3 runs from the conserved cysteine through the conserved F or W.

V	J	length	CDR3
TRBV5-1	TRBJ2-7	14	CASSTQGAVYEQYF
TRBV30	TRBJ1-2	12	CAWNGQGDGYTF
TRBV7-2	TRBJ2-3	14	CASRSLRTSGSQYF
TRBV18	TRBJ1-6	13	CASSDGQGSPLHF
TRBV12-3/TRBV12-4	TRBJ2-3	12	CASSWDIRQQYF
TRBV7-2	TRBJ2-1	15	CASSLGASGTNEQFF
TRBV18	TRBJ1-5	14	CASSGADTNQPQHF
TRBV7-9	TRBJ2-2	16	CASSPRTSGNTGELFF
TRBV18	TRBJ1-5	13	CASSPSGLQPQHF
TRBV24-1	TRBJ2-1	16	CATSDQSGRAVNEQFF
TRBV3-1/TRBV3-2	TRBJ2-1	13	CASSQEVTSGNIF
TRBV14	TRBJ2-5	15	CASSQSAGGVETQYF
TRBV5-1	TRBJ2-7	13	CASSTRQNSEQYF
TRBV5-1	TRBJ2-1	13	CASSFDRANEQFF
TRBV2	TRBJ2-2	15	CASGGTGGNTGELFF
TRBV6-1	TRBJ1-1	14	CASSDLGGLAEAFF
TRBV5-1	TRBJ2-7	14	CASSLLAGPYEQYF
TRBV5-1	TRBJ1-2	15	CASSPKPTANYGYTF
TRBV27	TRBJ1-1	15	CASSLPGRGRAEAFF
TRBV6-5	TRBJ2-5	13	CASSPTVQETQYF
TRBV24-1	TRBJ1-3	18	CATSDSFSQGAGGNTIYF
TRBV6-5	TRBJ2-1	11	CASRVENEQFF
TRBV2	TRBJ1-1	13	CASSTRGNTEAFF
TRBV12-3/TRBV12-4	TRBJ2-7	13	CASSPDWNYEQYF
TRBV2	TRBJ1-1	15	CASSVSKGRGTEAFF
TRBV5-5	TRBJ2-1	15	CASSRDITSYNEQFF
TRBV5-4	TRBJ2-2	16	CASSSLAGGYTGELFF
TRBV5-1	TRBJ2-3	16	CASSDRTSGYTDTQYF
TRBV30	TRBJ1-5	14	CAWSLDSGNQPQHF
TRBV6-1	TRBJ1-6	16	CASREQDRYYNSPLHF
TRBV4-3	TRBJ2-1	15	CASSQYRSSYNEQFF
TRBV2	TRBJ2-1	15	CASKLAGNQYNEQFF
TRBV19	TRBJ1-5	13	CASRSREAQPQHF
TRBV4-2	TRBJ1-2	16	CASSQVGRGLGYGYTF
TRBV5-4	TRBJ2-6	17	CASSPGHASFGANVLTF
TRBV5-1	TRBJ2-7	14	CASSLQTGGDEQYF
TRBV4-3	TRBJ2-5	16	CASSQAGTSGKETQYF